One and the same sample provided the 13 T cell receptor beta chains below, sequenced in a study of T cell responses to AZD1222 COVID-19 vaccine. Using immunoSEQ multiplex PCR, the repertoire was profiled, and TCRdb retains in-frame clones only, with some absent. The data hold more than 150,000 clones, with about 92% observed a single time. The sample was peripheral blood, taken 28 days after the second AZD1222 dose. The receptors shown here come from an adult who received the AZD1222 COVID-19 vaccine.

This chain connects TRBV2 to TRBJ1-2; a weak D match, TRBD1 (6 bases). Trimming stripped 8 bases from V and 3 bases from J, with 16 bases between. The V gene's germline CDR1 is SNHLY and CDR2 FYNNEI. The CDR3 is 14 residues long. CDR3 residues: CASRGLQGDYGYTF. The CDR3 coding sequence is TGTGCCAGCCGGGGGCTACAGGGAGACTATGGCTACACCTTC.

The chain uses TRBV10-1 and TRBJ2-1; 10 bases map to TRBD2. Germline trimming cut 6 bases from V and 0 bases from J; bases unmatched to any gene: 5. CDR1 and CDR2 (germline): WNHNN, SYGVQD (reference sequence). This CDR3 comprises 16 residues. The CDR3 spells CASSAIAGGSYNEQFF. The CDR3 nucleotides are TGCGCCAGCAGCGCCATAGCGGGGGGCTCCTACAATGAGCAGTTCTTC.

The CDR3 DNA reads as TGTGCCAGTAGTATAGATCTAGTGACAGGGCCCCTAAGCTACACCTTC. As protein: CASSIDLVTGPLSYTF. The V and J genes are TRBV19 and TRBJ1-2, with 7 bases identical to TRBD1. The CDR3 has 16 amino acids. Germline V gives CDR1 LNHDA, CDR2 SQIVND (reference sequence). The V segment lost 0 bases and the J segment 9 bases; nucleotides outside the gene matches: 13.

This chain connects TRBV6-4 to TRBJ1-1; D not resolved. The V gene lost 3 bases and the J gene lost 5 bases, with 10 bases spanning the gap. CDR1 MRHNA and CDR2 SNTAGT come from the germline V gene. CDR3 length equals 13 residues. CDR3 region: CASSERSETEAFF. The CDR3 DNA is TGTGCCAGCAGTGAAAGGTCGGAAACTGAAGCTTTCTTT.

This chain uses TRBV12-3 or TRBV12-4 with TRBJ1-5; D remains ambiguous. CDR3 length: 12 residues. Trimming took off 0 bases at V and 9 bases at J, with 6 bases between the two ends. As DNA, the CDR3 is TGTGCCAGCAGTTTAGCGTCCTGGCCCCAGCATTTT. Translating gives CASSLASWPQHF.

The chain employs TRBV15 and TRBJ2-1; TRBD2 matches 12 bases. Trimming at V came to 3 bases and at J to 7 bases, leaving 16 bases not matched to a gene. The CDR3 runs 19 residues. The V gene's germline CDR1 is LNHNV and CDR2 YYDKDF (reference sequence). The CDR3: CATSSLRLAGAGGVNEQFF. The CDR3 DNA reads TGTGCCACCAGCAGCCTCAGACTAGCGGGAGCGGGGGGGGTTAATGAGCAGTTCTTC.

V gene TRBV28 combines with J gene TRBJ2-7; 10 positions match TRBD1. The V gene end was trimmed by 7 bases and the J gene end by 3 bases; junction bases not matched to a gene: 6. The germline V gene has CDR1 MDHEN and CDR2 SYDVKM. This CDR3 spans 14 amino acids. CDR3 sequence reads: CASTPGQGFYEQYF. The CDR3 nucleotides are TGTGCCAGCACCCCGGGACAGGGGTTCTACGAGCAGTACTTC.

This chain joins TRBV4-2 and TRBJ1-2, with 10 bases that match TRBD1. Germline CDR1 LGHNA, CDR2 YNFKEQ. The junction had 8 bases not matched to a gene; V was cut back by 3 bases and J by 4 bases. The CDR3 has 16 amino acids. The CDR3 region is CASSQASDRGLYGYTF. The CDR3 DNA reads TGTGCCAGCAGCCAGGCGAGCGACAGGGGGCTCTATGGCTACACCTTC.

Regarding this clone: The junction does not match germline at one end; this may be a read error. This chain connects TRBV2 to TRBJ1-4; 8 positions match TRBD1. Germline lookup yields CDR1 SNHLY and CDR2 FYNNEI. CDR3 length: 13 residues. CDR3 nucleotide sequence: TGTGCCAGCAGGGCAGGGGGCGGTGAAAAACTGCTTTTT. Its protein product is CASRAGGGEKLLF.

In this sample, this clone turned up once. The rearrangement uses TRBV5-4 and TRBJ2-1; D gene uncertain. This CDR3 spans 15 amino acids. Germline V gene sequence: CDR1 SGHNT, CDR2 YYREEE (reference sequence). Trimming pared 4 bases from V and 0 bases from J, leaving 11 bases between. The CDR3 loop is CASSETRSSYNEQFF. CDR3 sequence (DNA): TGTGCCAGCAGCGAAACTCGCAGCTCCTACAATGAGCAGTTCTTC.

The chain has TRBV15 and TRBJ1-2; D remains ambiguous. In germline, CDR1 is LNHNV, CDR2 YYDKDF (reference sequence). Trimming took 4 bases from V and 5 from J, leaving 5 bases between them. CDR3 length: 11 amino acids. CDR3 sequence: CATSNNYGYTF. CDR3 coding DNA: TGTGCCACCAGCAATAATTATGGCTACACCTTC. Full variable domain (outside the CDR3, taken from reference TRBV15 and TRBJ1-2): DAMVIQNPRYQVTQFGKPVTLSCSQTLNHNVMYWYQQKSSQAPKLLFHYYDKDFNNEADTPDNFQSRRPNTSFCFLDIRSPGLGDTAMYLCATSNNYGYTFGSGTRLTVV.

The chain combines TRBV6-2 or TRBV6-3 with TRBJ1-2; possibly TRBD1 for D (6 bases). There are 12 residues in the CDR3. Trimming pared 6 bases from V and 12 bases from J, leaving 17 bases between. Germline CDR1 reads MNHEY; CDR2 reads SVGEGT. The CDR3 coding sequence is TGTGCCAGCAGCCAGGGGATCGTATACCACACCTTC. Translated, it gives CASSQGIVYHTF.

The chain recombines TRBV7-3 with TRBJ1-4; D call uncertain. From germline, CDR1 is SGHTA and CDR2 FQGTGA. V lost 4 bases and J lost 4, with 7 bases in between. CDR3 size: 13 residues. In DNA, the CDR3 is TGTGCCAGCAGCTCGGGCTATAATGAAAAACTGTTTTTT. Translating gives CASSSGYNEKLFF.